One sample yielded the 8 T cell receptor beta chains listed below, sequenced in a study of graft-versus-host responses after intestinal transplantation. The protocol was immunoSEQ multiplex PCR, while the TCRdb copy is restricted to in-frame clones and leaves out a portion. The table lists about 71,000 clones, about nine tenths of them singletons. No antigen has been assigned to these receptors. The sample was unstimulated CD8+ T cells sorted from spleen or lymph node cells, taken before intestinal transplant. Receptors originate from a human donor who received an intestinal transplant.

The chain recombines TRBV9 with TRBJ2-7; 10 bases line up with TRBD2. The V gene's germline CDR1 is SGDLS and CDR2 YYNGEE. J was trimmed by 2 bases and V by 4 bases; bases with no gene match: 9. CDR3 length equals 16 residues. CDR3: CASSPAVSGGAYEQYF. The CDR3 DNA is TGTGCCAGCAGCCCCGCAGTGAGCGGGGGGGCCTACGAGCAGTACTTC.

The rearrangement uses TRBV2 and TRBJ2-7; 11 nucleotides align to TRBD1. V shed 4 bases, J shed 5 bases, and the junction held 7 bases outside the gene matches. This CDR3 is built from 15 residues. CDR1 is SNHLY, CDR2 FYNNEI, per germline. CDR3 residues: CASSVLDRGLDEQYF. The CDR3 DNA sequence: TGTGCCAGCAGTGTATTGGACAGGGGGCTGGACGAGCAGTACTTC.

V is TRBV9 and J is TRBJ2-7; 13 nucleotides agree with TRBD2. Germline trimming cut 4 bases from V and 4 bases from J; bases unmatched to any gene: 5. The CDR3 sequence is 15 residues long. Germline-derived CDR1 and CDR2 are SGDLS and YYNGEE. This CDR3 is CASSNGLAGAYEQYF. Here the CDR3 DNA reads TGTGCCAGCAGCAATGGACTAGCGGGGGCATACGAGCAGTACTTC.

The CDR3 DNA reads TGCGCCAGCAGCTTGACGGACGGAGGGGGAAACACCATATATTTT. Encoded protein: CASSLTDGGGNTIYF. The genes are TRBV5-1 and TRBJ1-3, with D unclear. Trimming cost V 1 base and J 4 bases, with 12 bases left between them. Germline CDR1 SGHRS, CDR2 YFSETQ. The CDR3 consists of 15 residues.

This clone showed up just once. The chain combines TRBV6-6 with TRBJ2-3; D not resolved. Per the germline V gene, CDR1 is MNHNY and CDR2 is SVGAGI (reference sequence). This CDR3 is built from 15 residues. Trimming stripped 3 bases from V and 7 bases from J, with 17 bases between. CDR3 coding DNA: TGTGCCAGCAGTTATTTTTCCAGGTCTCTAAATACGCAGTATTTT. This encodes CASSYFSRSLNTQYF.

This clone was observed a single time. The chain joins TRBV4-1 to TRBJ1-2; unclear D gene. Germline CDR1 and CDR2: MGHRA and YSYEKL. CDR3 length equals 14 residues. V was pared by 3 bases and J by 6 bases, with 14 bases between. The CDR3 spells CASSHLTRQDGYTF. DNA of the CDR3: TGCGCCAGCAGCCATTTGACGAGACAAGATGGCTACACCTTC.

V is TRBV9 and J is TRBJ1-2, with 9 bases identical to TRBD1. Trimming cost V 3 bases and J 7 bases; bases outside gene matches: 4. This CDR3 contains 13 residues. The V gene's germline CDR1 is SGDLS and CDR2 YYNGEE. This CDR3 is CASSGQGVRGYTF. DNA for the CDR3: TGTGCCAGCAGCGGACAGGGGGTGCGTGGCTACACCTTC.

The rearrangement uses TRBV29-1 and TRBJ2-7, with a tentative D call TRBD2 (5 bases). Germline values: CDR1 SQVTM, CDR2 ANQGSEA. The CDR3 covers 15 residues. Trimming took 4 bases from V and 5 from J, leaving 21 bases between them. CDR3: CSVGESAGLAHEQYF. CDR3 nucleotide sequence: TGCAGCGTTGGGGAGTCGGCAGGTCTTGCCCACGAGCAGTACTTC.